This TCR beta chain was identified in a study of beta chain features in type 1 diabetes (dated by TCRdb to 2017 to 2018). As for the study more broadly: Patients and healthy donors did not differ in mean age, gender distribution, total cell number or subset yield. The study compared TCRB repertoires of sorted circulating CD4+ T cell subsets between recently diagnosed type 1 diabetes patients and matched healthy donors. Regulatory and stem cell-like memory subsets were obtained from only 8 patients and about 8 healthy donors, while naive and central memory subsets were obtained from all 30 or so donors. A total of around 110,000,000 sorted cells were examined across all samples, and a strong correlation was observed between cell number per subset and RNA yield. Results and caveats for the whole study, not just this receptor: At VDJ recombination sites, patients with type 1 diabetes made fewer insertions and deleted more nucleotides, a pattern implying thymic rearrangement abnormalities. Sequencing cDNA rather than genomic DNA could over-represent highly expressing activated cells, although activation and CD3 levels did not differ between groups. Naive, central memory and regulatory TCRB repertoires appeared to be more alike among patients than among healthy donors. Shorter templates might have been favored by PCR, but patient and control samples were amplified and corrected together, so both groups would have been affected equally by any skew. HLA sub-analyses involved small numbers of individuals, so any influence of HLA type on TCRB rearrangement remained unresolved. In all four CD4+ subsets, TCRB CDR3 length was moderately but significantly shorter in type 1 diabetes patients.

The entire isolated RNA was reverse transcribed using the High Capacity cDNA Reverse Transcription Kit, and thus expressed TCRB transcripts were sequenced. Deep immunoSEQ sequencing was performed on naive, central memory and regulatory T cell samples, with an average of roughly 4 million total reads per sample. Sorted cells were lysed in RLT buffer, and RNA was extracted using DNase-treated RNeasy Micro or Mini kits according to cell number. Each cell subset was processed on its own to prevent cross-contamination, while patient and healthy donor samples were processed together. The immunoSEQ multiplex PCR was used to amplify TCRB sequences from cDNA, yielding 87-bp fragments that span the CDR3 region. Amplicons were sequenced on the Illumina HiSeq platform. The study's own analysis went as follows. PCR bias was computationally corrected using synthetic template baselines, reads within Hamming distance 2 were collapsed, and singletons that could not be merged were discarded. By aligning reads against IMGT, V, D and J genes, CDR3 length, and insertions or deletions at six rearrangement sites were assigned. Within each subset, clonotype counts were normalized to sorted cell number, and only after that were true diversity and Gini coefficients computed with the tcR R package. The overlap coefficient, calculated on TCRB nucleotide sequences, was used to measure repertoire sharing. TCRdb mirrors the immuneACCESS table, restricted to in-frame sequences. Some clones are absent from its copies; in checked studies, under half trace to an unresolved V gene, and the reason for the others is unknown. V, J and clone size were drawn from that table, and D and trimming were deduced from the DNA. The sample records around 130,000 clones, around 9% of which are singletons. Of the sample, 0.7% to 0.85% is held by the ten largest clones.

A note on this clone: This clone's antigen is unknown. No per-base quality is available; no much larger clone lies one base away.

A single peripheral blood draw of around 120 mL on average was collected from each donor into heparinised tubes. A BD FACSAria II was used to sort naive, central memory, regulatory and stem cell-like memory CD4+ T cells with a panel that included CD45RO, CCR7, CD25, CD127, CD95 and CD27. Purity was above 95% for every sorted population. PBMCs were separated immediately by Lymphoprep density gradient centrifugation and were stained directly, without being cultured. To minimize batch effects, samples were stained and sorted in pairs, one healthy donor with one patient per experiment. The germline V and J ends show losses of 4 bases and 1 base respectively, and no gene match explains 8 bases of the junction. Counted from cysteine to phenylalanine, this CDR3 has 15 amino acids. The only DNA kept is the CDR3, 45 bases in frame from the first base. Taken from the germline V gene (reference sequence), the CDR1 and CDR2 loops are SGHNT and YYREEE.

Sequenced: central memory CD4+ T cells from blood. The rearranged chain carries TRBV5-4 and TRBJ2-7; 7 of the junction bases match TRBD1. The clonotype originates from a man aged 25-45 years with type 1 diabetes. Here is the DNA: TGTGCCAGCAGCGGACCCGGGACAGTGTCCTACGAGCAGTACTTC. The translation is CASSGPGTVSYEQYF.